This TCR beta chain comes out of a study of T-cell memory formation after mild COVID-19. Overall study findings and caveats: Later expanders leaned toward CD4+, whereas clones contracting from day 15 to 85 were balanced CD4/CD8. The finding that pre-infection memory included some responding clones suggested that cross-reactive memory joined. CD4+ contracting clones were found mainly in CM and EM, and CD8+ ones in EMRA.

In regard to this clonotype: Its cognate antigen is unknown.

5'RACE primed at constant segments yielded TCR alpha and TCR beta cDNA libraries bearing sample barcodes and UMIs. A single record per CDR3 protein comes from TCRdb applying MiXCR to the 5' RACE reads. The repertoire holds under 600,000 distinct CDR3 sequences, about 20% seen once, with roughly 8.1% in the top ten. The sequence was obtained from an adult woman who had mild COVID-19 (a few samples of this study predate the infection). Cell type and time point are not known. The sequencing input was PBMCs or a T cell subset sorted from them (not recorded which).

CDR3 in DNA: TGTGCCACCAGTGGCACCGGGACTAGGGGTTTCAATGAGCAGTTCTTC. It is translated as CATSGTGTRGFNEQFF. The chain joins TRBV24-1 to TRBJ2-1; 8 nucleotides line up with TRBD2. The V segment lost 5 bases and the J segment 6 bases; nucleotides outside the gene matches: 11. The CDR3 has 16 residues. Per germline, CDR1 KGHDR and CDR2 SFDVKD.